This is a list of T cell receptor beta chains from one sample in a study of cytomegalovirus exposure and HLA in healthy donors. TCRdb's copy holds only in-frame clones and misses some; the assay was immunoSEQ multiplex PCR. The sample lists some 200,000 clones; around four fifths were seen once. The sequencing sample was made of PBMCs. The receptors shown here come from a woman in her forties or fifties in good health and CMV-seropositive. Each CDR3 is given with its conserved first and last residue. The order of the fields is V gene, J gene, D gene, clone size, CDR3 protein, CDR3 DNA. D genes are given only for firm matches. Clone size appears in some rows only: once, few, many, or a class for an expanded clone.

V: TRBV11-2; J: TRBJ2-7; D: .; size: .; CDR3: CASSLGGGEVEQYF; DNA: TGTGCCAGCAGCTTAGGGGGGGGCGAAGTAGAGCAGTACTTC
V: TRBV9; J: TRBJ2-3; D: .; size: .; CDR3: CASSVGPGADTQYF; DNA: TGTGCCAGCAGCGTAGGGCCAGGTGCAGATACGCAGTATTTT
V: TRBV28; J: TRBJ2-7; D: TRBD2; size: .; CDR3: CASSLLAGGEQYF; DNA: TGTGCCAGCAGTTTGCTAGCGGGTGGAGAGCAGTACTTC
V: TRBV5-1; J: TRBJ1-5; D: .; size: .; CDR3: CASSLAGVSNQPQHF; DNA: TGCGCCAGCAGCTTGGCCGGGGTTAGCAATCAGCCCCAGCATTTT
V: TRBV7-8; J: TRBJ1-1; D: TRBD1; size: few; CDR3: CASSLEGGLTEAFF; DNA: TGTGCCAGCAGCTTAGAAGGGGGCCTCACTGAAGCTTTCTTT
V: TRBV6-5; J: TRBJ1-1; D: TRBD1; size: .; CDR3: CASSYQGAFLGTEAFF; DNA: TGTGCCAGCAGTTACCAGGGGGCATTTCTGGGAACTGAAGCTTTCTTT
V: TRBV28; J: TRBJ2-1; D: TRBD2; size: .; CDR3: CASSLRLAGGTVNNEQFF; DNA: TGTGCCAGCAGTTTACGACTAGCGGGAGGGACGGTGAACAATGAGCAGTTCTTC
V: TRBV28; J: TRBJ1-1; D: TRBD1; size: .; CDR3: CASSPPGQGALEAFF; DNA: TGTGCCAGCAGCCCCCCGGGACAGGGGGCCCTCGAAGCTTTCTTT
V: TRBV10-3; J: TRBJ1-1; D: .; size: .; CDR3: CAITPRGAGTEAFF; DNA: TGTGCCATCACCCCCCGGGGGGCTGGAACTGAAGCTTTCTTT
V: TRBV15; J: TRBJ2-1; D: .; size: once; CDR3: CATQVSPYNEQFF; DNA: TGTGCCACCCAGGTGTCCCCCTACAATGAGCAGTTCTTC
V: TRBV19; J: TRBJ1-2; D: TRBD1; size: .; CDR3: CASSIPQGAHYGYTF; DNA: TGTGCCAGTAGTATACCACAGGGGGCTCACTATGGCTACACCTTC
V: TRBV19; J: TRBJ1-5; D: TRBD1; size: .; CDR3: CASSETGTAYQPQHF; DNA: TGTGCCAGTAGTGAAACCGGGACAGCTTATCAGCCCCAGCATTTT
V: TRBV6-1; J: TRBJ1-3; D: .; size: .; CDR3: CASSVVWSSGNTIYF; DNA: TGTGCCAGCAGTGTCGTCTGGAGCTCTGGAAACACCATATATTTT
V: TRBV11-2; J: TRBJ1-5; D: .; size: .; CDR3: CASSLDGEGNQPQHF; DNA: TGTGCCAGCAGCCTCGACGGGGAGGGCAATCAGCCCCAGCATTTT
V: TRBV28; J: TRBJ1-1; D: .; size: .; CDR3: CASSYLVRGNTEAFF; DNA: TGTGCCAGCAGCTACCTCGTCAGGGGGAACACTGAAGCTTTCTTT
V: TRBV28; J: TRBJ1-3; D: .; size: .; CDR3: CASSQGFAGNTIYF; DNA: TGTGCCAGCAGTCAGGGCTTCGCTGGAAACACCATATATTTT
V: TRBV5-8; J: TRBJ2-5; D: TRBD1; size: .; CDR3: CASSLPRQGPQETQYF; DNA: TGTGCCAGCAGCCTACCTAGACAGGGCCCCCAAGAGACCCAGTACTTC
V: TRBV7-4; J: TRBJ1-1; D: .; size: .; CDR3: CASSLGYSNTEAFF; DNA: TGTGCCAGCAGCTTAGGCTATTCGAACACTGAAGCTTTCTTT
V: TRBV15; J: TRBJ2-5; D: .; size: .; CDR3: CATSGSRSQETQYF; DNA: TGTGCCACCAGCGGGTCCAGGTCCCAAGAGACCCAGTACTTC
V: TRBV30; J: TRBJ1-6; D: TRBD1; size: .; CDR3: CAWSEGARALHF; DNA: TGTGCCTGGAGCGAGGGGGCAAGGGCCCTCCACTTT
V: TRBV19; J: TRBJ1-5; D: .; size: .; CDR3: CASSISWGRNQPQHF; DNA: TGTGCCAGTAGTATTTCTTGGGGGCGCAATCAGCCCCAGCATTTT
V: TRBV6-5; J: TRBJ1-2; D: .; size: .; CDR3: CASSYSMISANYGYTF; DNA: TGTGCCAGCAGTTACTCGATGATCTCAGCTAACTATGGCTACACCTTC
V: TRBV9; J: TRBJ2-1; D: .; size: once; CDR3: CASSATGSSYNEQFF; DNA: TGTGCCAGCAGCGCTACAGGTAGCTCCTACAATGAGCAGTTCTTC
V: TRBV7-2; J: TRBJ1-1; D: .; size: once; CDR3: CASSPNRALSNTEAFF; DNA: TGTGCCAGCAGCCCGAACCGAGCGTTATCGAACACTGAAGCTTTCTTT
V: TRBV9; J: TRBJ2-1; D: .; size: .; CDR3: CASSSRGAGYNEQFF; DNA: TGTGCCAGCAGCTCACGGGGGGCCGGGTACAATGAGCAGTTCTTC
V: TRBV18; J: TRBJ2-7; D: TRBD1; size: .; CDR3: CASSGRDRGIEQYF; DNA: TGTGCCAGCTCAGGCCGGGACAGGGGGATCGAGCAGTACTTC
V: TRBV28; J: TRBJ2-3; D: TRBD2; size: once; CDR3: CASSPNLAGGLRTDTQYF; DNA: TGTGCCAGCAGCCCTAATCTAGCGGGGGGGCTCCGCACAGATACGCAGTATTTT
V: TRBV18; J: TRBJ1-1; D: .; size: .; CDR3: CASSPQATNTEAFF; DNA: TGTGCCAGCTCCCCCCAGGCGACCAACACTGAAGCTTTCTTT
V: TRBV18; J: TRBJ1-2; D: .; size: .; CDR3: CASSPTGDVNGYTF; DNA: TGTGCCAGCTCACCAACGGGGGACGTAAATGGCTACACCTTC
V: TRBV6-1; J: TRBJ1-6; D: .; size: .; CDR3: CASSEARRNNSPLHF; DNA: TGTGCCAGCAGTGAAGCGCGAAGAAATAATTCACCCCTCCACTTT
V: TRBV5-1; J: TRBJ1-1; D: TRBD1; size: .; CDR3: CASSLRTGKPVDSEAFF; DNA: TGCGCCAGCAGCTTAAGGACAGGGAAGCCGGTGGACTCTGAAGCTTTCTTT
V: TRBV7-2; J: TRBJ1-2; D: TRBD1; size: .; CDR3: CASSRTGAYGYTF; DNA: TGTGCCAGCAGCCGAACAGGGGCCTATGGCTACACCTTC
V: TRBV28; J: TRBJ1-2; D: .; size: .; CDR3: CASSGIYGYTF; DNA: TGTGCCAGCAGCGGGATCTATGGCTACACCTTC
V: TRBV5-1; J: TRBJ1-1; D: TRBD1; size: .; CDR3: CASSAQGGLNTEAFF; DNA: TGCGCCAGCAGCGCACAAGGGGGCCTGAACACTGAAGCTTTCTTT
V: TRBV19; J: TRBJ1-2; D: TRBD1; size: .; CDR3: CASSMDRGANYGYTF; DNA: TGTGCCAGTAGTATGGACAGGGGAGCTAACTATGGCTACACCTTC
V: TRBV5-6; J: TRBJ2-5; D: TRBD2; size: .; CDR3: CASSLAMLAESETQYF; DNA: TGTGCCAGCAGCTTGGCCATGCTAGCGGAGTCGGAGACCCAGTACTTC
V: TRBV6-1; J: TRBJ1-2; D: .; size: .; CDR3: CASSDHSRVPDHGYTF; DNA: TGTGCCAGCAGTGATCACAGCAGGGTTCCCGACCATGGCTACACCTTC
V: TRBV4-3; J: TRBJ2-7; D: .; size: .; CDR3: CASSQDHVTGYEQYF; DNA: TGCGCCAGCAGCCAAGATCATGTGACAGGCTACGAGCAGTACTTC
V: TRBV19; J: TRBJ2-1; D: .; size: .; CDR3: CASSIPGAYNEQFF; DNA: TGTGCCAGTAGTATACCGGGGGCCTACAATGAGCAGTTCTTC
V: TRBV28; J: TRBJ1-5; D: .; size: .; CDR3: CASSRQVQPQHF; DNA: TGTGCCAGCAGTCGACAGGTTCAGCCCCAGCATTTT
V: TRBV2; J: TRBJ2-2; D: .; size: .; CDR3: CATAVIPAGTGELFF; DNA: TGTGCCACAGCCGTTATCCCAGCAGGTACCGGGGAGCTGTTTTTT
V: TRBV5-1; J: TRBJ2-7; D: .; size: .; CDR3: CASSSDRSYEQYF; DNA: TGCGCCAGCAGCTCGGACAGATCCTACGAGCAGTACTTC
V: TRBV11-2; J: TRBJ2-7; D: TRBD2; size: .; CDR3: CASSFVPAGNYEQYF; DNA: TGTGCCAGCAGCTTTGTACCAGCGGGAAACTACGAGCAGTACTTC
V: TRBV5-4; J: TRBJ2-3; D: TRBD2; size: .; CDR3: CASSSRLAGRTDTQYF; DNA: TGTGCCAGCAGCTCCCGACTAGCGGGGCGGACAGATACGCAGTATTTT
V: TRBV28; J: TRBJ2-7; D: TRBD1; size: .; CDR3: CASRLPDRGPYEQYF; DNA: TGTGCCAGCAGGCTTCCGGACAGGGGGCCCTACGAGCAGTACTTC
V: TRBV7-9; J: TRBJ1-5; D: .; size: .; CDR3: CSSSLGREAHSNQPQHF; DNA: TGTTCCAGCAGCTTAGGAAGGGAGGCACATAGCAATCAGCCCCAGCATTTT
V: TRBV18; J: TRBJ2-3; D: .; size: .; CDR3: CASSPNEGGTDTQYF; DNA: TGTGCCAGCTCACCAAATGAGGGAGGTACAGATACGCAGTATTTT
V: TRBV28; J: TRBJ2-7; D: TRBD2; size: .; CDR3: CASSTSGGAVEQYF; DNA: TGTGCCAGCAGTACTAGCGGGGGGGCGGTCGAGCAGTACTTC
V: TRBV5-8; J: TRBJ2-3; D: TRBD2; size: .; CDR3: CASSPLAGDTQYF; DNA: TGTGCCAGCAGCCCGCTAGCGGGGGATACGCAGTATTTT
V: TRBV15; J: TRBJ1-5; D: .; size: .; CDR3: CATSRAPVQPQHF; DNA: TGTGCCACCAGCAGAGCACCGGTTCAGCCCCAGCATTTT
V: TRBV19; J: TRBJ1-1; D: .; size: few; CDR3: CASSIPGRSTEAFF; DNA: TGTGCCAGTAGTATCCCCGGCAGGTCCACTGAAGCTTTCTTT
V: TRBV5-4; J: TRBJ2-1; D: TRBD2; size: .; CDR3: CASSPRTSGSNEQFF; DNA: TGTGCCAGCAGCCCCCGGACTAGCGGGAGCAATGAGCAGTTCTTC
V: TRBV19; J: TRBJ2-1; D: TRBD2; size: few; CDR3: CASSVLAGESHNEQFF; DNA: TGTGCCAGTAGTGTTCTAGCGGGAGAGAGCCACAATGAGCAGTTCTTC
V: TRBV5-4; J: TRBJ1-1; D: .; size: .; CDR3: CASSLDSTEAFF; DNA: TGTGCCAGCAGCTTGGACAGCACTGAAGCTTTCTTT
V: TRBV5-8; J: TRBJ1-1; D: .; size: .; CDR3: CASSFQVSPNTEAFF; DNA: TGTGCCAGCAGCTTTCAGGTATCGCCGAACACTGAAGCTTTCTTT